A selection of T cell receptor beta chains follows, all from one sample in a study of PD-L1 blockade in urothelial cancer. Assay: immunoSEQ multiplex PCR; the TCRdb copy retains only in-frame clones and omits some. The repertoire consists of more than 60,000 clones, with roughly 90% occurring once and the leading ten covering 10% to 12%. The starting material was PBMCs, obtained around atezolizumab (anti-PD-L1) treatment. The receptors here all came from a man in his 60s with urothelial cancer. Both conserved end residues are part of each CDR3. The D gene is left open where the match is weak. Where a row states a size, it is once, few, many or the class of an expanded clone; other rows omit it.

clone_size,j_call,cdr3_length,d_call,v_call,cdr3_nt,cdr3_aa
-,TRBJ2-7,14,TRBD1,TRBV27,TGTGCCAGCAGTCTCAGACAGGGTCCCCACGAGCAGTACTTC,CASSLRQGPHEQYF
-,TRBJ2-5,13,TRBD1,TRBV2,TGTGCCAGCAGTGGGACAGGGCGAGAGACCCAGTACTTC,CASSGTGRETQYF
-,TRBJ1-2,14,-,TRBV11-2,TGTGCCAGCAGCCCACAACAGGAAAACTATGGCTACACCTTC,CASSPQQENYGYTF
-,TRBJ1-2,13,TRBD1,TRBV6-5,TGTGCCACACACGGGACAGATGAATATGGCTACACCTTC,CATHGTDEYGYTF
-,TRBJ1-2,13,TRBD1,TRBV28,TGTGCCAGCAGTTCCGGACAGGTCGCGAGCTACACCTTC,CASSSGQVASYTF
-,TRBJ2-7,11,-,TRBV6-6,TGTGCCAGCAGTTATAGTCGCGAGCAGTACTTC,CASSYSREQYF
few,TRBJ1-1,12,-,TRBV30,TGTGCCTGGAGTGTACAGGGCCCTGAAGCTTTCTTT,CAWSVQGPEAFF
-,TRBJ2-5,14,TRBD1,TRBV7-7,TGTGCTAGCAGCAACTATGGACAGGACGAGACCCAGTACTTC,CASSNYGQDETQYF
-,TRBJ1-1,18,-,TRBV7-9,TGTGCCAGCAGCCTTAGGGCAGCCCGAAGGGGGAATGGCACTGAAGCTTTCTTT,CASSLRAARRGNGTEAFF
-,TRBJ2-7,14,-,TRBV7-2,TGTGCCAGCAGCTTAGCAAACTCAGCGAACGAGCAGTACTTC,CASSLANSANEQYF
-,TRBJ2-1,11,-,TRBV19,TGTGCCAGTAGTATAAGGTCAGGGTTACTCTTC,CASSIRSGLLF
-,TRBJ2-7,14,-,TRBV28,TGTGCCAGCGGCATGGGAGTGTACCCCTACGAGCAGTACTTC,CASGMGVYPYEQYF
-,TRBJ2-6,14,-,TRBV30,TGTGCCTGGAGTAGGGGTTCTGGGGCCAACGTCCTGACTTTC,CAWSRGSGANVLTF